This T cell receptor (beta chain) is drawn from a study of shared clonotypes between healthy human individuals. About the study: Each donor had three CD4 naive, three CD4 memory, two CD8 naive and one CD8 memory plate.

The CDR3 covers 16 residues. V was shortened by 4 bases and J by 3 bases, with 18 bases between the two germline ends. Germline CDR1 reads MGHRA; CDR2 reads YSYEKL. Study results and limitations: Sequencing of the sorted subsets was shown by rarefaction to be incomplete despite large depth. With a handful of donors compared, around 5% of naive CD4 clonotypes were shared.

A note on this clone: Its antigen is unidentified.

Libraries were prepared by immunoSEQ multiplex PCR; TCRdb keeps only in-frame clonotypes and omits some of them. The table lists about 2.3 million clones, approximately 95% of them singletons. The chain employs TRBV4-1 and TRBJ1-2, with D perhaps TRBD1 (5 bases). The sample comprised naive CD4+ T cells from PBMCs. The subset is: CD45RA+ positively selected. This receptor was identified in a man younger than 35 in good health. Some clones in this sample may be carry-over from other donors' samples. DNA of the CDR3: TGCGCCAGCAGCCTTGTTGGCTCGGGACGGCACTATGGCTACACCTTC. As protein: CASSLVGSGRHYGYTF.